This T cell receptor beta chain stems from a study of T cell responses to AZD1222 COVID-19 vaccine. As to this clone: The target antigen is unknown.

Clones were sequenced by immunoSEQ multiplex PCR, and TCRdb holds only the in-frame ones, with some missing. Among approximately 140,000 clones listed, approximately 90% were seen once. The CDR3 loop spans 15 amino acids. The V gene end was trimmed by 0 bases and the J gene end by 3 bases; junction bases not matched to a gene: 1. Germline CDR1 is SGHVS and CDR2 is FQNEAQ. Study results and caveats: Only 5 or 6 AZD1222 recipients were seropositive at baseline. There were repertoire samples only from the period after the peak T cell response. Increased Spike-specific TCR breadth and depth were observed after two AZD1222 doses. Donor demographics were predominantly white British with a female majority; clonal diversity may be underestimated.

The input for sequencing was peripheral blood, taken on day 0 of AZD1222 vaccination. This receptor was identified in an adult in good health. The V call is TRBV7-8, the J call TRBJ2-1; 8 bases are a match to TRBD2. The DNA for the CDR3 is TGTGCCAGCAGCTTAGCGGGGACTAGCTACAATGAGCAGTTCTTC. Its translation: CASSLAGTSYNEQFF.